These 23 T cell receptor beta chains were sequenced from one sample in a study of T cell repertoires in cytomegalovirus infection. One entry per CDR3 protein, called by TCRdb with MiXCR from the reads. The data hold about 600,000 distinct CDR3 sequences, with about 24% observed a single time. The specimen sequenced was CD8+ T cells from PBMCs. All receptors derive from a human donor in good health (CMV status not recorded). Some clones in this sample may be carry-over from other donors' samples.

The table lists this clonotype with a few counts. The rearrangement links TRBV29-1 to TRBJ2-1; D gene ambiguous. CDR3 length equals 13 residues. Looked up from germline, CDR1 is SQVTM and CDR2 is ANQGSEA. Trimming removed 6 bases at V and 0 bases at J, with 9 bases between. The CDR3 bases are TGCAGCGTCACTACGAGCTCCTACAATGAGCAGTTCTTC. Amino acids: CSVTTSSYNEQFF.

This clonotype was observed a few times. The chain carries TRBV13 and TRBJ1-1, with unresolved D. The germline V and J ends were trimmed by 0 bases and 7 bases, with 9 bases remaining between them. Per germline, CDR1 PRHDT and CDR2 FYEKMQ (reference sequence). This CDR3 region has 13 residues. DNA of the CDR3: TGTGCCAGCAGCTTAGGCCGCAGCTTTGAAGCTTTCTTT. Protein: CASSLGRSFEAFF.

The sample holds a few counts of this clonotype. V and J are TRBV19 and TRBJ1-2, with 7 bases identical to TRBD1. Germline CDR1 and CDR2: LNHDA and SQIVND (reference sequence). The CDR3 spans 13 residues. V dropped 3 bases and J dropped 7; count of bases not matched to a gene: 5. CDR3 residues: CASSIGSGGGYTF. CDR3 in DNA: TGTGCCAGTAGTATCGGCTCAGGGGGTGGCTACACCTTC.

This clonotype was recorded at least ten times. CDR3 in amino acids: CASSRTGDTPALFF. The CDR3 nucleotides are TGTGCCAGCAGCCGGACAGGGGACACTCCTGCCCTGTTCTTC. The chain links TRBV6-1 to TRBJ2-1, with 9 positions matching TRBD1. The CDR3 has 14 residues. Germline trimming cut 6 bases from V and 15 bases from J; bases unmatched to any gene: 15. The germline V gene has CDR1 MNHNS and CDR2 SASEGT.

This clonotype showed up just a few times. This chain uses TRBV6-2 or TRBV6-3 with TRBJ1-6; D is unresolved. The length of the CDR3 is 18 residues. Trimming took off 4 bases at V and 0 bases at J, with 16 bases between the two ends. The V gene's germline CDR1 is MNHEY and CDR2 SVGEGT. CDR3 DNA: TGTGCCAGCAGTTCCCTAAGGACTGGGAGCTCCTATAATTCACCCCTCCACTTT. Protein product: CASSSLRTGSSYNSPLHF.

The sample holds many counts of this clonotype. The V call is TRBV7-2, the J call TRBJ2-7; 8 bases are a match to TRBD1. Losses at the gene ends were 3 bases for V and 7 bases for J; bases not matched to a gene: 5. The germline V gene encodes CDR1 SGHTA and CDR2 FQGNSA. The length of the CDR3 is 13 residues. CDR3 sequence (DNA): TGTGCCAGCAGCTTGGGCAGGGGGCGGGAGCAGTACGTC. Protein sequence: CASSLGRGREQYV.

Many counts were recorded for this clonotype. The chain carries TRBV7-6 and TRBJ1-2; no reliable D call. CDR1 and CDR2 from the germline V gene are SGHVS and FNYEAQ. With 1 base removed from V and 0 bases from J, the gap between germline ends came to 9 bases. This CDR3 contains 15 residues. The CDR3 loop is CASSLERTANYGYTF. The CDR3 nucleotides read TGTGCCAGCAGCTTAGAACGGACGGCTAACTATGGCTACACCTTC. Variable domain in full (rest from reference TRBV7-6 and TRBJ1-2): GAGVSQSPRYKVTKRGQDVALRCDPISGHVSLYWYRQALGQGPEFLTYFNYEAQQDKSGLPNDRFSAERPEGSISTLTIQRTEQRDSAMYRCASSLERTANYGYTFGSGTRLTVV.

J is TRBJ2-7 and V is TRBV5-5; D not certain. CDR3 length: 11 amino acids. V was cut by 3 bases and J by 9 bases, with 10 bases left in between. Germline V lookup: CDR1 SGHKS, CDR2 YYEKEE (reference sequence). In nucleotides, the CDR3 is TGTGCCAGCAGCTCGATGCTAGGGCAGTACTTC. Protein product: CASSSMLGQYF.

This clonotype was counted ten times or more. The CDR3 bases are TGTGCCATGCAGGGTCCCACCGGGGAGCTGTTTTTT. Protein sequence: CAMQGPTGELFF. The gene calls are TRBV10-3 and TRBJ2-2; D is perhaps TRBD1 (5 bases). Germline CDR1 ENHRY, CDR2 SYGVKD. The CDR3 contains 12 residues. Between the trimmed V and J ends, which lost 9 bases and 4 bases, there was a span of 9 bases.

The V and J genes are TRBV28 and TRBJ2-3; tentative D call: TRBD1 (6 bases). Trimming shortened V by 4 bases and J by 4 bases, and 12 bases separated the two germline ends. Germline CDR1 reads MDHEN; CDR2 reads SYDVKM. The CDR3 spans 14 residues. The CDR3 region is CASSWSGAADTQYF. CDR3 sequence (DNA): TGTGCCAGCAGTTGGTCAGGGGCCGCAGATACGCAGTATTTT.

This clonotype was observed at least ten times. V and J are TRBV7-2 and TRBJ2-2; TRBD1 aligns across 10 bases. The germline gives CDR1 SGHTA, CDR2 FQGNSA. The J segment lost 6 bases and the V segment lost 2 bases, leaving 6 bases of the junction unmatched. The CDR3 has 16 residues. The CDR3 protein is CASSLWTGGGPGELFF. The CDR3 bases are TGTGCCAGCAGCTTATGGACAGGGGGGGGACCCGGGGAGCTGTTTTTT.

In this sample, this clonotype turned up many times. J is TRBJ2-7 and V is TRBV7-8; D not resolved. The CDR3 has 14 residues. Trimming took 5 bases from V and 2 from J, leaving 13 bases between them. Germline-derived CDR1 and CDR2 are SGHVS and FQNEAQ. CDR3 coding DNA: TGTGCCAGCAGCCCGAACGCAGAGACCTACGAGCAGTACGTC. The encoded protein is CASSPNAETYEQYV.

At least ten counts were recorded for this clonotype. This chain uses TRBV28 with TRBJ2-7; TRBD1 matches at 7 bases. CDR1 is MDHEN and CDR2 is SYDVKM in the germline V gene. There are 14 residues in the CDR3. Trimming removed 5 bases from V and 3 bases from J; junction bases left unmatched: 7. The CDR3 loop reads CASSRSYRGYEQYV. The DNA for the CDR3 is TGTGCCAGCAGTCGATCCTACAGGGGCTACGAGCAGTACGTC.

There are a few counts of this clonotype. The chain links TRBV12-3 or TRBV12-4 to TRBJ2-5; D is unresolved. This CDR3 is built from 15 residues. Trimming removed 5 bases from V and 5 bases from J, with 18 bases in between. CDR3 nucleotide sequence: TGTGCCAGCAGTCCCAACCCCGCGGCCGGGGAGACCCAGTACTTC. Encoded protein: CASSPNPAAGETQYF.

J is TRBJ1-2 and V is TRBV29-1; D possibly corresponds to TRBD1 (6 bases). CDR1 and CDR2 (germline): SQVTM, ANQGSEA. The CDR3 has 13 amino acids. V lost 4 bases and J lost 2, with 11 bases in between. Written as DNA, the CDR3 is TGCAGCGTTGCCGGGGGCGCGAACTATGGCTACACCTTC. Its protein is CSVAGGANYGYTF.

This chain connects TRBV4-3 to TRBJ1-2; D uncertain. Trimming left V 0 bases short and J 8 bases short, with 16 bases between. The CDR3 consists of 15 residues. CDR1 is LGHNA and CDR2 is YSLEER in the germline V gene. In DNA, the CDR3 is TGCGCCAGCAGCCAAGATCTTGGTACTGCGGGGGGCTACACCTTC. Amino acids: CASSQDLGTAGGYTF.

Points on this clonotype: A much bigger clone sits one base away, suggesting this may be a read error. The chain uses TRBV19 and TRBJ2-5, with 9 bases matching TRBD2. The germline V gene encodes CDR1 LNHDA and CDR2 SQIVND (reference sequence). The V gene end was trimmed by 3 bases and the J gene end by 2 bases; junction bases not matched to a gene: 10. This CDR3 region has 17 residues. This chain's CDR3 is CASSMEWLAGLQETQYF. For the CDR3, the DNA is TGTGCCAGTAGTATGGAATGGCTAGCGGGGTTACAAGAGACCCAGTACTTC.

This clonotype was counted between two and nine times. This chain links TRBV28 with TRBJ2-7; TRBD1 agrees at 9 bases. Germline V gene data show CDR1 as MDHEN and CDR2 as SYDVKM. The CDR3 has 20 amino acids. The ends lost 6 bases at V and 0 bases at J; junction bases unmatched: 21. In DNA, the CDR3 is TGTGCCAGCAGCACTAACCTCCTGGGACAGGGTCATAAAACCTCCTACGAGCAGTACGTC. The encoded protein is CASSTNLLGQGHKTSYEQYV.

This clonotype was found many times. The gene calls are TRBV7-8 and TRBJ2-2; D is ambiguous. The CDR3 is 14 amino acids. The V and J ends lost 2 bases and 2 bases respectively, with 6 bases between them. The germline V gene has CDR1 SGHVS and CDR2 FQNEAQ. This CDR3 reads CASSLLRNTGELFF. The CDR3 DNA reads TGTGCCAGCAGCTTACTTCGTAACACCGGGGAGCTGTTTTTT.

The chain links TRBV28 to TRBJ2-3; 8 nucleotides agree with TRBD1. CDR3 length: 12 amino acids. V lost 5 bases, J lost 8 bases, and 3 bases stayed unmatched. Germline CDR1 MDHEN, CDR2 SYDVKM. CDR3 DNA sequence: TGTGCCAGCAGTCCGGACAGGGTTACGCAGTATTTT. Translation: CASSPDRVTQYF.

This clonotype was counted at least ten times. The chain recombines TRBV7-9 with TRBJ1-2; D gene unclear. V lost 2 bases and J 4 bases, leaving 11 bases between the germline ends. This CDR3 is built from 14 residues. The germline V gene has CDR1 SEHNR and CDR2 FQNEAQ (reference sequence). The CDR3 DNA reads as TGTGCCAGCAGCTTATCCGGACCCCTCTATGGCTACACCTTC. Translating it yields CASSLSGPLYGYTF. The full variable domain, rest sourced from reference TRBV7-9 and TRBJ1-2, is DTGVSQNPRHKITKRGQNVTFRCDPISEHNRLYWYRQTLGQGPEFLTYFQNEAQLEKSRLLSDRFSAERPKGSFSTLEIQRTEQGDSAMYLCASSLSGPLYGYTFGSGTRLTVV.

This clonotype is a singleton in its sample. This may be a read error: a much more frequent sequence differs by one nucleotide. The rearrangement joins TRBV7-6 to TRBJ2-1; unclear D gene. Per germline, CDR1 SGHVS and CDR2 FNYEAQ. The CDR3 is 16 residues long. The CDR3 loop is CASSLSLGHSCNEQFF. CDR3 coding DNA: TGTGCCAGCAGCTTATCCCTCGGGCACTCCTGCAATGAGCAGTTCTTC.

There are a few counts of this clonotype. V and J are TRBV5-1 and TRBJ2-2; a possible D gene is TRBD2 (5 bases). This CDR3 region has 13 residues. CDR1 is SGHRS and CDR2 is YFSETQ in the germline V gene. Deletions cut 7 bases from V and 4 bases from J, with 11 bases between. The CDR3 region is CASFGGSTGELFF. As DNA, the CDR3 is TGCGCCAGCTTCGGAGGATCCACCGGGGAGCTGTTTTTT.